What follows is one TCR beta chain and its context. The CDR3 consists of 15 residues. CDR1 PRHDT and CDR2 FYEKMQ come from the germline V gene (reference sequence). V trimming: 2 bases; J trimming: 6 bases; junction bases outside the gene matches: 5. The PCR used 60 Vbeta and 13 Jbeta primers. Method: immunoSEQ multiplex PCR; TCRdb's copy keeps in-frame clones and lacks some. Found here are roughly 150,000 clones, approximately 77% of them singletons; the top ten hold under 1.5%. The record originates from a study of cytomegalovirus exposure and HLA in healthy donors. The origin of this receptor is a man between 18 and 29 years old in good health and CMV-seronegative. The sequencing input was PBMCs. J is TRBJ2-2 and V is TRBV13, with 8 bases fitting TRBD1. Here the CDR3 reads CASSLSQGAAGELFF. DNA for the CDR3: TGTGCCAGCAGCTTAAGTCAGGGGGCGGCCGGGGAGCTGTTTTTT.